A single sample is the source of the 29 T cell receptor beta chains below, sequenced in a study of STAT5B mutations in CD4+ large granular lymphocyte leukemia. Profiled with immunoSEQ multiplex PCR; TCRdb holds only in-frame clones, not every one. The sample has tens of thousands of clones, 74% seen once; the top ten hold around 9.6%. The sample was CD4+ T cells from blood buffy coats. All receptors come from a human donor in good health.

The chain couples TRBV2 to TRBJ1-5; tentatively, D is TRBD1 (6 bases). The V gene lost 1 base and the J gene lost 4 bases, with 14 bases spanning the gap. The CDR3 has 16 residues. Germline V lookup: CDR1 SNHLY, CDR2 FYNNEI. The CDR3 region is CASSEVAGAQNQPQHF. The DNA for the CDR3 is TGTGCCAGCAGTGAAGTGGCGGGGGCCCAAAATCAGCCCCAGCATTTT.

There are a few counts of this clone. The CDR3 here is CAWTTPGFAEAFF. As DNA, the CDR3 is TGTGCCTGGACAACTCCAGGGTTCGCTGAAGCTTTCTTT. The V and J genes are TRBV30 and TRBJ1-1, with a possible D match to TRBD1 (5 bases). The V end was cut by 4 bases, the J end by 6 bases, with 15 bases between. Germline V gene data show CDR1 as GTSNPN and CDR2 as SVGIG (reference sequence). The CDR3 loop spans 13 amino acids.

The chain has TRBV6-5 and TRBJ2-5, with 13 bases that match TRBD2. Germline V gives CDR1 MNHEY, CDR2 SVGAGI. Trimming cost V 7 bases and J 7 bases; bases outside gene matches: 6. The CDR3 is made up of 14 amino acids. In DNA form, the CDR3 reads TGTGCCAGCATCGGGACTAGCGGGACTCGGACCCAGTACTTC. It specifies CASIGTSGTRTQYF.

The chain recombines TRBV5-6 with TRBJ1-5; D unclear. The CDR3 runs to 14 residues. V was trimmed by 0 bases and J by 3 bases, leaving 7 bases between them. From germline, CDR1 is SGHDT and CDR2 YYEEEE. CDR3: CASSLEGTNQPQHF. The CDR3 DNA reads as TGTGCCAGCAGCTTGGAGGGAACCAATCAGCCCCAGCATTTT.

The rearrangement joins TRBV20-1 to TRBJ1-2; D not resolved. The CDR3 sequence is 11 residues long. Germline CDR1 reads DFQATT; CDR2 reads SNEGSKA (reference sequence). V was trimmed by 8 bases and J by 2 bases, leaving 9 bases between them. The CDR3 bases are TGCAGTTCTGTGGGGAACTATGGCTACACCTTC. Translating gives CSSVGNYGYTF.

This clone was counted between two and nine times. V is TRBV2 and J is TRBJ2-2; D tentatively reads TRBD1 or TRBD2 (6 bases each). Germline lookup yields CDR1 SNHLY and CDR2 FYNNEI. The CDR3 length is 15 residues. Trimming stripped 6 bases from V and 1 base from J, with 12 bases between. The chain's CDR3 is CASRWGAVNTGELFF. The CDR3 region has the DNA TGTGCCAGCAGGTGGGGGGCGGTGAACACCGGGGAGCTGTTTTTT.

This clone came up a few times. The CDR3 region has the DNA TGTGCCAGCAGATCCCCCGGGGACATTCAGTACTTC. Protein sequence: CASRSPGDIQYF. The rearrangement uses TRBV11-2 and TRBJ2-4; weak D call: TRBD2 (5 bases). This CDR3 is 12 amino acids long. Per the germline V gene, CDR1 is SGHAT and CDR2 is FQNNGV. Between the trimmed V and J ends, which lost 6 bases and 8 bases, there was a span of 11 bases. The entire variable domain, with the rest obtained from reference TRBV11-2 and TRBJ2-4, is as follows: EAGVAQSPRYKIIEKRQSVAFWCNPISGHATLYWYQQILGQGPKLLIQFQNNGVVDDSQLPKDRFSAERLKGVDSTLKIQPAKLEDSAVYLCASRSPGDIQYFGAGTRLSVL.

The chain has TRBV7-6 and TRBJ1-4; D not resolved. Trimming removed 4 bases from V and 0 bases from J, with 9 bases in between. The length of the CDR3 is 15 residues. CDR1 SGHVS and CDR2 FNYEAQ come from the germline V gene. CDR3 in DNA: TGTGCCAGCAGCTCTTTAGCGTCAACTAATGAAAAACTGTTTTTT. This gives the protein CASSSLASTNEKLFF. Full variable domain (outside the CDR3, taken from reference TRBV7-6 and TRBJ1-4): GAGVSQSPRYKVTKRGQDVALRCDPISGHVSLYWYRQALGQGPEFLTYFNYEAQQDKSGLPNDRFSAERPEGSISTLTIQRTEQRDSAMYRCASSSLASTNEKLFFGSGTQLSVL.

This clone was recorded a few times. This sequence joins TRBV19 and TRBJ2-6, with D possibly being TRBD2 (5 bases). The V and J ends lost 6 bases and 6 bases respectively, with 9 bases between them. Germline CDR1 and CDR2: LNHDA and SQIVND (reference sequence). This CDR3 is built from 13 residues. CDR3 coding DNA: TGTGCCAGTAGACCCCGGGAGGCCAACGTCCTGACTTTC. This gives the protein CASRPREANVLTF.

This clone was seen just once. This rearrangement joins TRBV2 to TRBJ2-7; D possibly corresponds to TRBD1 (5 bases). Per germline, CDR1 SNHLY and CDR2 FYNNEI. This CDR3 is 15 amino acids long. V was trimmed by 2 bases and J by 0 bases, leaving 11 bases between them. The CDR3 reads CASSEQGPSSYEQYF. DNA of the CDR3: TGTGCCAGCAGTGAACAGGGTCCGAGCTCCTACGAGCAGTACTTC. Based on the CDR3 plus reference TRBV2 and TRBJ2-7, the full variable domain is EPEVTQTPSHQVTQMGQEVILRCVPISNHLYFYWYRQILGQKVEFLVSFYNNEISEKSEIFDDQFSVERPDGSNFTLKIRSTKLEDSAMYFCASSEQGPSSYEQYFGPGTRLTVT.

V gene TRBV2 combines with J gene TRBJ2-1; TRBD2 matches at 11 bases. Germline assignment: CDR1 SNHLY and CDR2 FYNNEI. The CDR3 length is 18 residues. With V trimmed by 4 bases and J by 0 bases, 8 bases remained unmatched. The CDR3 sequence is CASSGLAGGLSSYNEQFF. Written as DNA, the CDR3 is TGTGCCAGCAGTGGCCTAGCGGGAGGATTGAGCTCCTACAATGAGCAGTTCTTC.

The chain uses TRBV19 and TRBJ2-5; 9 nucleotides match TRBD1. J was trimmed by 7 bases and V by 5 bases; bases with no gene match: 8. CDR3 length: 14 residues. Germline V gives CDR1 LNHDA, CDR2 SQIVND (reference sequence). The CDR3 bases are TGTGCCAGTAGTCAGGGACAGGGCGGGGGGACCCAGTACTTC. Residues: CASSQGQGGGTQYF. Complete variable domain (other parts from reference TRBV19 and TRBJ2-5): DGGITQSPKYLFRKEGQNVTLSCEQNLNHDAMYWYRQDPGQGLRLIYYSQIVNDFQKGDIAEGYSVSREKKESFPLTVTSAQKNPTAFYLCASSQGQGGGTQYFGPGTRLLVL.

The rearrangement uses TRBV5-6 and TRBJ2-2; D is possibly TRBD1 or TRBD2 (5 bases each). Germline V CDR1 and CDR2: SGHDT, YYEEEE. The CDR3 loop spans 16 amino acids. V was trimmed by 4 bases and J by 4 bases, leaving 17 bases between them. The CDR3 DNA is TGTGCCAGCAGCAAAACGCTAGGGACCAGCACCGGGGAGCTGTTTTTT. This translates into CASSKTLGTSTGELFF.

This clone was seen a handful of times. The V call is TRBV10-2, the J call TRBJ2-7; a weak D match, TRBD2 (6 bases). Trimming pared 7 bases from V and 3 bases from J, leaving 13 bases between. The CDR3 spans 13 residues. The germline V gene encodes CDR1 WSHSY and CDR2 SAAADI. CDR3 DNA: TGCGCCAGCACTGGACTACCAAACTACGAGCAGTACTTC. This codes for CASTGLPNYEQYF.

The chain couples TRBV28 to TRBJ1-5; 9 nucleotides align to TRBD1. The germline V gene encodes CDR1 MDHEN and CDR2 SYDVKM. The V segment lost 2 bases and the J segment 4 bases; nucleotides outside the gene matches: 6. This CDR3 spans 16 amino acids. CDR3 residues: CASSLHRDRVNQPQHF. The CDR3 coding sequence is TGTGCCAGCAGTTTACACCGGGACAGGGTAAATCAGCCCCAGCATTTT.

The CDR3 DNA is TGCGCCAGCAGCTTGCCTGGGCGAGGCCAGCCCCAGCATTTT. Amino acid sequence: CASSLPGRGQPQHF. J is TRBJ1-5 and V is TRBV5-1; D is uncertain. Germline CDR1 SGHRS, CDR2 YFSETQ. The CDR3 length is 14 residues. Trimming left V 1 base short and J 7 bases short, with 12 bases between.

The chain carries TRBV13 and TRBJ2-3; D uncertain. This CDR3 has 16 residues. The V gene lost 5 bases and the J gene lost 3 bases, with 18 bases spanning the gap. The germline V gene encodes CDR1 PRHDT and CDR2 FYEKMQ (reference sequence). CDR3 nucleotides: TGTGCCAGCAGCGAACGTATCATATTAGGGACAGATACGCAGTATTTT. Translating it yields CASSERIILGTDTQYF.

The chain links TRBV7-9 to TRBJ2-7; D ambiguous. Germline CDR1 SEHNR, CDR2 FQNEAQ (reference sequence). The CDR3 consists of 13 residues. V was clipped by 3 bases and J by 7 bases, with 13 bases between them. The CDR3 spells CASSFVGQREQYV. The CDR3 nucleotides read TGTGCCAGCAGCTTCGTCGGCCAGAGAGAGCAGTACGTC.

The DNA of the CDR3 is TGTGCCAGCAGCTTAGAGGGTGGGGCCTACAATGAGCAGTTCTTC. This codes for CASSLEGGAYNEQFF. V usage is TRBV11-2 and J usage is TRBJ2-1; D remains unclear. There are 15 residues in the CDR3. CDR1 and CDR2 (germline): SGHAT, FQNNGV. Trimming shortened V by 0 bases and J by 2 bases, and 8 bases separated the two germline ends.

This clone was recorded once. In nucleotides, the CDR3 is TGTGCCAGCAGCTTAAGGGGTAGCTACAATGAGCAGTTCTTC. This sequence encodes CASSLRGSYNEQFF. This chain links TRBV11-3 with TRBJ2-1; perhaps TRBD1 as D (5 bases). V shed 2 bases and J shed 3 bases, with 8 bases lying between them. Germline-derived CDR1 and CDR2 are SGHNT and YENEEA. CDR3 size: 14 residues. Filled out from reference TRBV11-3 and TRBJ2-1, the complete variable domain reads EAGVVQSPRYKIIEKKQPVAFWCNPISGHNTLYWYLQNLGQGPELLIRYENEEAVDDSQLPKDRFSAERLKGVDSTLKIQPAELGDSAVYLCASSLRGSYNEQFFGPGTRLTVL.

The chain combines TRBV7-6 with TRBJ1-6; the D is unclear. Germline V gene lookup returns CDR1 SGHVS and CDR2 FNYEAQ. V lost 1 base and J 0 bases, leaving 13 bases between the germline ends. The length of the CDR3 is 18 residues. Here the CDR3 reads CASSLGVDGSSYNSPLHF. The CDR3 DNA reads TGTGCCAGCAGCTTAGGAGTCGATGGGAGCTCCTATAATTCACCCCTCCACTTT.

The chain is built from TRBV5-1 and TRBJ2-5, with D possibly TRBD1 on 5 matching bases. The length of the CDR3 is 14 residues. V was trimmed by 0 bases and J by 5 bases, leaving 11 bases between them. CDR1 and CDR2 (germline): SGHRS, YFSETQ. The CDR3 here is CASSLGTTGETQYF. The CDR3 DNA reads TGCGCCAGCAGCTTGGGGACAACTGGGGAGACCCAGTACTTC.

The genes are TRBV29-1 and TRBJ2-7; weak D call: TRBD2 (6 bases). Germline-derived CDR1 and CDR2 are SQVTM and ANQGSEA. Trimming stripped 6 bases from V and 5 bases from J, with 11 bases between. The CDR3 runs 11 residues. CDR3 protein: CSVAEGDEQYF. The CDR3 DNA reads TGCAGCGTCGCGGAGGGTGACGAGCAGTACTTC.

This sequence joins TRBV9 and TRBJ2-1; TRBD2 might be the D (7 bases). The germline gives CDR1 SGDLS, CDR2 YYNGEE. The length of the CDR3 is 15 residues. The V end lost 0 bases, the J end lost 8 bases, and 15 bases lay between the germline ends. In nucleotides, the CDR3 is TGTGCCAGCAGCGTAGAAGGGGGAGGGGTCCATGAGCAGTTCTTC. It specifies CASSVEGGGVHEQFF.

The chain recombines TRBV5-4 with TRBJ2-4, with 7 bases matching TRBD1. V dropped 3 bases and J dropped 6; count of bases not matched to a gene: 6. Germline V lookup: CDR1 SGHNT, CDR2 YYREEE (reference sequence). The CDR3 contains 14 residues. The CDR3 DNA follows: TGTGCCAGCAGCTCGAAACGGACAGGAAACATTCAGTACTTC. It codes for CASSSKRTGNIQYF.

The rearrangement joins TRBV27 to TRBJ1-6; a possible D gene is TRBD1 (5 bases). Germline values: CDR1 MNHEY, CDR2 SMNVEV (reference sequence). The CDR3 sequence is 14 residues long. The ends were cut back, 6 bases at V and 5 bases at J, with 11 bases in the middle. The CDR3 region has the DNA TGTGCCAGCAGATCGACAGTTGATAATTCACCCCTCCACTTT. Protein sequence: CASRSTVDNSPLHF.

The chain links TRBV11-2 to TRBJ2-1, with D tentatively TRBD2 (5 bases). V was clipped by 1 base and J by 8 bases, with 12 bases between them. CDR3 length: 14 residues. The germline CDR1 and CDR2 sequences are SGHAT and FQNNGV. The CDR3 DNA sequence: TGTGCCAGCAGCTTAGTGGTGGGGAGCGATGAGCAGTTCTTC. It encodes CASSLVVGSDEQFF.

This clone was observed once. V usage is TRBV9 and J usage is TRBJ1-6; TRBD1 matches at 8 bases. Germline V gene lookup returns CDR1 SGDLS and CDR2 YYNGEE. Germline trimming cut 3 bases from V and 6 bases from J; bases unmatched to any gene: 5. CDR3 length: 15 residues. The CDR3 loop reads CASSAGTGGNSPLHF. The CDR3 coding sequence is TGTGCCAGCAGCGCCGGGACAGGTGGTAATTCACCCCTCCACTTT.

The V and J genes are TRBV2 and TRBJ1-5; possible D gene TRBD1, 6 bases. CDR1 and CDR2 (germline): SNHLY, FYNNEI. This CDR3 is built from 13 residues. V was pared by 10 bases and J by 6 bases, with 16 bases between. This CDR3 is CATSQGEGQPQHF. CDR3 bases: TGTGCCACCTCACAGGGAGAGGGTCAGCCCCAGCATTTT.